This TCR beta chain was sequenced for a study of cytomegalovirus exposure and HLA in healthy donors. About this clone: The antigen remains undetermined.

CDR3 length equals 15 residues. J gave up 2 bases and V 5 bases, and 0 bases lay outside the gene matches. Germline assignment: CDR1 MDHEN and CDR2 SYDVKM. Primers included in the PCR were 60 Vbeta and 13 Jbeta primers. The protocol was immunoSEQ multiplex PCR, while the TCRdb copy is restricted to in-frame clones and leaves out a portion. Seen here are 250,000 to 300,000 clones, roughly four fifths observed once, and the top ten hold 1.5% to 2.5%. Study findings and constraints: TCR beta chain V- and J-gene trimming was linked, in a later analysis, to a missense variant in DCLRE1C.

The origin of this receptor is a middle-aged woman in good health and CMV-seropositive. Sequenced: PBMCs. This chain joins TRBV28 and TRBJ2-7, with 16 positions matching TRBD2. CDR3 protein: CASSGTSGRAYEQYF. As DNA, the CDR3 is TGTGCCAGCAGTGGGACTAGCGGGAGGGCCTACGAGCAGTACTTC.